The 5 T cell receptor beta chains reported below all come from one sample, sequenced in a study of beta chain features in type 1 diabetes. Study-level findings and limits: Shortening that was moderate but significant affected the TCRB CDR3s of Type 1 diabetes patients in all four CD4+ subsets.

TCRB transcripts that were expressed got sequenced, as all of the isolated RNA had been reverse transcribed. Data came from immunoSEQ multiplex PCR; TCRdb stores just in-frame clones and leaves some out. The sample shows about 160,000 clones, around 8.6% of them seen only once. These receptors have no identified antigens. Sequenced sample: central memory CD4+ T cells from blood. The receptors come from a woman in her late teens or twenties with type 1 diabetes.

This clone occurred a few times. The rearrangement uses TRBV7-9 and TRBJ1-6; D not resolved. Germline loops: CDR1 SEHNR, CDR2 FQNEAQ (reference sequence). This CDR3 comprises 14 residues. Trimming took 3 bases from V and 10 from J, leaving 13 bases between them. The DNA for the CDR3 is TGTGCCAGCAGCTTTCGTACAGAGGGCTCACCCCTCCACTTT. Translating it yields CASSFRTEGSPLHF. The full variable domain, rest sourced from reference TRBV7-9 and TRBJ1-6, is DTGVSQNPRHKITKRGQNVTFRCDPISEHNRLYWYRQTLGQGPEFLTYFQNEAQLEKSRLLSDRFSAERPKGSFSTLEIQRTEQGDSAMYLCASSFRTEGSPLHFGNGTRLTVT.

The CDR3 spells CATSRDRLNNSPLHF. Written as DNA, the CDR3 is TGTGCCACCAGCAGAGATCGCCTAAATAATTCACCCCTCCACTTT. V is TRBV15 and J is TRBJ1-6; no reliable D call. V was clipped by 0 bases and J by 5 bases, with 8 bases between them. Germline V gene data show CDR1 as LNHNV and CDR2 as YYDKDF (reference sequence). The CDR3 totals 15 residues.

This clone has a handful of counts. The rearrangement joins TRBV15 to TRBJ1-6; 9 nucleotides line up with TRBD1. Germline trimming cut 4 bases from V and 7 bases from J; bases unmatched to any gene: 5. This CDR3 is built from 15 residues. Germline V gene data show CDR1 as LNHNV and CDR2 as YYDKDF (reference sequence). The CDR3 DNA follows: TGTGCCACCAGCACTTACAGGGGGCAGAATTCACCCCTCCACTTT. Protein product: CATSTYRGQNSPLHF.

This chain joins TRBV18 and TRBJ1-1; D remains unclear. The germline V gene has CDR1 KGHSH and CDR2 LQKENI. V lost 5 bases and J lost 1, with 14 bases in between. This CDR3 comprises 15 residues. CDR3 in amino acids: CASSTTVQKNTEAFF. CDR3 sequence (DNA): TGTGCCAGCTCAACCACCGTCCAGAAGAACACTGAAGCTTTCTTT. The whole variable domain, remainder taken from reference TRBV18 and TRBJ1-1, is NAGVMQNPRHLVRRRGQEARLRCSPMKGHSHVYWYRQLPEEGLKFMVYLQKENIIDESGMPKERFSAEFPKEGPSILRIQQVVRGDSAAYFCASSTTVQKNTEAFFGQGTRLTVV.

This clone was counted at least ten times. This chain connects TRBV9 to TRBJ1-5; 9 nucleotides line up with TRBD1. The CDR3 loop spans 15 amino acids. Germline V gene lookup returns CDR1 SGDLS and CDR2 YYNGEE. With 4 bases clipped from V and 5 bases from J, the junction kept 7 bases outside the gene matches. This CDR3 reads CASSQGQGPHQPQHF. DNA of the CDR3: TGTGCCAGCAGCCAAGGACAGGGGCCACATCAGCCCCAGCATTTT.